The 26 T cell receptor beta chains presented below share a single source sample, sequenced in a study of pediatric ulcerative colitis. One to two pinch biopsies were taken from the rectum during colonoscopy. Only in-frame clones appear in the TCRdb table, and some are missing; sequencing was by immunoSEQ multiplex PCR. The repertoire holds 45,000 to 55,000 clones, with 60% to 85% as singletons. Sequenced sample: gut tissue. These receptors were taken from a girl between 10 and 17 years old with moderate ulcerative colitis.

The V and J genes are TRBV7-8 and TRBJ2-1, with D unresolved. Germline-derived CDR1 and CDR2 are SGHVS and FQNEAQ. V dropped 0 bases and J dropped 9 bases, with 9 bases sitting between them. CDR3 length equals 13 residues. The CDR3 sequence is CASSLARGSEQFF. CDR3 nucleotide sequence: TGTGCCAGCAGCTTAGCGAGAGGCAGTGAGCAGTTCTTC.

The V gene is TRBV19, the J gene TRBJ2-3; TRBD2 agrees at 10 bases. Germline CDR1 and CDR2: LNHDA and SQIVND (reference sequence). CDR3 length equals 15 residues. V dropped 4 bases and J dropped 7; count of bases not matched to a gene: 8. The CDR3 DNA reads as TGTGCCAGTAGTACCCCTAGCGGGGGACCGAATACGCAGTATTTT. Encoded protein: CASSTPSGGPNTQYF.

The CDR3 loop is CASSMGGSHNEQFF. CDR3 sequence (DNA): TGTGCCAGTAGTATGGGGGGCTCGCACAATGAGCAGTTCTTC. The chain carries TRBV19 and TRBJ2-1; D may correspond to TRBD1 or TRBD2 (6 bases each). The CDR3 spans 14 residues. The germline gives CDR1 LNHDA, CDR2 SQIVND (reference sequence). V was clipped by 3 bases and J by 5 bases, with 11 bases between them.

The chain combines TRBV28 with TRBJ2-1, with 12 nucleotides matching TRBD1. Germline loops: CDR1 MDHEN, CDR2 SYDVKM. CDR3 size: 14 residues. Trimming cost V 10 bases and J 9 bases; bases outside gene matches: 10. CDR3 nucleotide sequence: TGTGCCACTAAGGGGGACAGGGGGCGGTTTGAGCAGTTCTTC. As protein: CATKGDRGRFEQFF.

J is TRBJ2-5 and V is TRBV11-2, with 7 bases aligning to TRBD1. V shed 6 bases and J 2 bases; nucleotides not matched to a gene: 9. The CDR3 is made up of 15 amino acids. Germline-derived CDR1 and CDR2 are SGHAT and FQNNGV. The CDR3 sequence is CASRRTGVPQETQYF. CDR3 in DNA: TGTGCCAGCAGGCGAACAGGGGTCCCACAAGAGACCCAGTACTTC.

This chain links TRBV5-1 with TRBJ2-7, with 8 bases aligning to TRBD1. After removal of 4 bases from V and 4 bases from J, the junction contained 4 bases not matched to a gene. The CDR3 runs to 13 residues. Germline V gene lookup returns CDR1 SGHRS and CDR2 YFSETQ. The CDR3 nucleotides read TGCGCCAGCAGCACGGACAGGGCGTACGAGCAGTACTTC. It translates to CASSTDRAYEQYF.

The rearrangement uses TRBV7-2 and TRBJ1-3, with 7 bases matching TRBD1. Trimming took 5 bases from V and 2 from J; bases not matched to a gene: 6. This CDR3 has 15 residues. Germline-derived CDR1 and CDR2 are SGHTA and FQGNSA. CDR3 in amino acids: CASSGGGRAGNTIYF. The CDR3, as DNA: TGTGCCAGCAGCGGAGGGGGCAGGGCTGGAAACACCATATATTTT.

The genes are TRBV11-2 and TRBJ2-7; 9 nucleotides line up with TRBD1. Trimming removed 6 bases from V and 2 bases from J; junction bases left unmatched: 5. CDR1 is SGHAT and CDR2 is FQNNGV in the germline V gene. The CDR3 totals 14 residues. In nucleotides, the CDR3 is TGTGCCAGCAGTTTTCGGGACAGGGCCTACGAGCAGTACTTC. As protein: CASSFRDRAYEQYF.

CDR3 sequence reads: CASSLIGQGVAAFF. In DNA, the CDR3 is TGTGCCAGCAGCCTAATCGGACAGGGGGTGGCAGCTTTCTTT. This chain links TRBV6-6 with TRBJ1-1; 10 bases map to TRBD1. The V and J ends lost 6 bases and 10 bases, in that order; junction bases with no gene match: 11. CDR1 and CDR2 (germline): MNHNY, SVGAGI (reference sequence). This CDR3 is 14 amino acids long.

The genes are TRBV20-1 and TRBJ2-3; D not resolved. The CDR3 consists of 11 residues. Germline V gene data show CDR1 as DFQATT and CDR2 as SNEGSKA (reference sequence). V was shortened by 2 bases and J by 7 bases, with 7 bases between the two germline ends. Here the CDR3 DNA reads TGCAGTGCTAGATCACAGTATACGCAGTATTTT. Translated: CSARSQYTQYF.

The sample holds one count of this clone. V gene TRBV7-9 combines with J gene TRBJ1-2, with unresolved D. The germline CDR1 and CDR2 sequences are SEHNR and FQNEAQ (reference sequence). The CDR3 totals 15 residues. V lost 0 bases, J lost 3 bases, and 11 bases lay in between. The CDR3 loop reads CASSLAASVDYGYTF. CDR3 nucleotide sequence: TGTGCCAGCAGCTTAGCTGCGAGTGTGGACTATGGCTACACCTTC.

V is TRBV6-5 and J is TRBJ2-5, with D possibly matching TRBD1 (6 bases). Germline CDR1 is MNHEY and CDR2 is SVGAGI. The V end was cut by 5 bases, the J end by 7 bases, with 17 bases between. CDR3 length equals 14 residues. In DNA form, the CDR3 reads TGTGCCAGCAGTCACAGGGATTCCCCGGGGACCCAGTACTTC. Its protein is CASSHRDSPGTQYF.

The DNA of the CDR3 is TGTGCCAGCAGTCTAGCGGGGCGCACAGATACGCAGTATTTT. Protein sequence: CASSLAGRTDTQYF. The V call is TRBV7-3, the J call TRBJ2-3; 9 bases are a match to TRBD2. Germline trimming cut 6 bases from V and 1 base from J; bases unmatched to any gene: 2. This CDR3 region has 14 residues. CDR1 SGHTA and CDR2 FQGTGA come from the germline V gene.

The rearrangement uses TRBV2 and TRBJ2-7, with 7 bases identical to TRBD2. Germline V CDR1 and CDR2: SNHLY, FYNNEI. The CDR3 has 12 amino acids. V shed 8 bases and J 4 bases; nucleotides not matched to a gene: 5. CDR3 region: CASGRGLYEQYF. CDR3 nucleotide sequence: TGTGCCAGCGGGAGGGGCTTATACGAGCAGTACTTC.

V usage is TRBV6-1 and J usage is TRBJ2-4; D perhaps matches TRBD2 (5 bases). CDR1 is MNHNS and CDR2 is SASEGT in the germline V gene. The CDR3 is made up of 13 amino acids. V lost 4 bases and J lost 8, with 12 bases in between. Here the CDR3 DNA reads TGTGCCAGCAGTGTGACACTGAGGGACATTCAGTACTTC. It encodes CASSVTLRDIQYF.

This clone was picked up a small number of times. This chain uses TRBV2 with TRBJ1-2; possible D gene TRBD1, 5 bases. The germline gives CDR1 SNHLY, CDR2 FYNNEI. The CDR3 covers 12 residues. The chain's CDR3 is CAGTGGLSGYTF. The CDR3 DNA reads TGTGCGGGAACGGGGGGTTTATCCGGCTACACCTTC.

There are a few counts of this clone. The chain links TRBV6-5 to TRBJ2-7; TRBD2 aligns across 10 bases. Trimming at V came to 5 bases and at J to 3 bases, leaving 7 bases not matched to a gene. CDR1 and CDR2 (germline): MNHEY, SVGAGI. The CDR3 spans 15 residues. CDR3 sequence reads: CASSVLAGAYYEQYF. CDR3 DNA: TGTGCCAGCAGTGTTCTAGCGGGAGCTTACTACGAGCAGTACTTC.

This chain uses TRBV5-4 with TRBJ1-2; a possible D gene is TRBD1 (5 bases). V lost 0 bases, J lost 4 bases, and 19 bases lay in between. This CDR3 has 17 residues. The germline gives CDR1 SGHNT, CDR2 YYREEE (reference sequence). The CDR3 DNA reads TGTGCCAGCAGCTTGGCGTCAGGGCTGGGGTCTATCTATGGCTACACCTTC. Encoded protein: CASSLASGLGSIYGYTF. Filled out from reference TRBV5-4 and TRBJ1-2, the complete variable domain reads ETGVTQSPTHLIKTRGQQVTLRCSSQSGHNTVSWYQQALGQGPQFIFQYYREEENGRGNFPPRFSGLQFPNYSSELNVNALELDDSALYLCASSLASGLGSIYGYTFGSGTRLTVV.

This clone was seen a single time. CDR3 sequence: CASSSTATYEQYF. The CDR3 DNA reads as TGTGCCAGCAGCTCAACAGCCACCTACGAGCAGTACTTC. The chain recombines TRBV7-9 with TRBJ2-7, with D unclear. Trimming pared 4 bases from V and 2 bases from J, leaving 9 bases between. Germline V gene data show CDR1 as SEHNR and CDR2 as FQNEAQ (reference sequence). The CDR3 length is 13 residues.

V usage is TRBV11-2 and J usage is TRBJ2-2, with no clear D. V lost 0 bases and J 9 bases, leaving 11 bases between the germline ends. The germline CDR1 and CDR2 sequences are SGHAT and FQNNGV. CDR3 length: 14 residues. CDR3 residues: CASSLDTSLRELFF. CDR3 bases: TGTGCCAGCAGCTTAGATACTTCTCTTAGGGAGCTGTTTTTT.

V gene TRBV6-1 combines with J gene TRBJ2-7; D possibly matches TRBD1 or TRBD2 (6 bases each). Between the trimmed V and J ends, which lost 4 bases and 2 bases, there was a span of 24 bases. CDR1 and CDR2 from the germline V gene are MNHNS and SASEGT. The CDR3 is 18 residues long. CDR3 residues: CASSARRPGGQETYEQYF. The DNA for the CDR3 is TGTGCCAGCAGTGCTCGTAGGCCCGGGGGCCAGGAAACCTACGAGCAGTACTTC.

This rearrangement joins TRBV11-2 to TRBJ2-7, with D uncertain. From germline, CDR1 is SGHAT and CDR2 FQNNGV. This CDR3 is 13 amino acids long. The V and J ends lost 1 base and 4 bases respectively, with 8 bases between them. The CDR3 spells CASSLVVTYEQYF. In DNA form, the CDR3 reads TGTGCCAGCAGCTTAGTAGTAACTTACGAGCAGTACTTC.

CDR3 region: CASRMAGVDSRYEQYF. The CDR3 DNA is TGCGCCAGCAGAATGGCAGGGGTAGACTCTCGATACGAGCAGTACTTC. The chain joins TRBV5-1 to TRBJ2-7, with TRBD1 as a possible D gene (6 bases). V gave up 5 bases and J gave up 4 bases, with 22 bases separating them. Germline values: CDR1 SGHRS, CDR2 YFSETQ. There are 16 residues in the CDR3.

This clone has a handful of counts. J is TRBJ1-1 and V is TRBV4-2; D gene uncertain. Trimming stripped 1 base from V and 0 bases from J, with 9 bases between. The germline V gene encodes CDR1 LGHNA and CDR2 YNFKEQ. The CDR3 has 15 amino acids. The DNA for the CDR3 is TGTGCCAGCAGCCAAGTAACCGTTATGAACACTGAAGCTTTCTTT. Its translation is CASSQVTVMNTEAFF.

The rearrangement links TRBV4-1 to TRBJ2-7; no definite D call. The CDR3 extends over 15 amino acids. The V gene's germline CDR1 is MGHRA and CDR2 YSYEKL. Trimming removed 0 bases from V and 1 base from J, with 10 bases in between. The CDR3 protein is CASSQEFGKSYEQYF. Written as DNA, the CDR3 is TGCGCCAGCAGCCAAGAATTTGGCAAGTCCTACGAGCAGTACTTC.

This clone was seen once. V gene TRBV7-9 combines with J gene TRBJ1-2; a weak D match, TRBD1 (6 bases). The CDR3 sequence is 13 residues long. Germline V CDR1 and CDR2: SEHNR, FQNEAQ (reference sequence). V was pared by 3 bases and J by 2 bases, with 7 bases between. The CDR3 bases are TGTGCCAGCAGCTTTACAGGGAACTATGGCTACACCTTC. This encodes CASSFTGNYGYTF. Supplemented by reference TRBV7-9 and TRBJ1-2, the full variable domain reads DTGVSQNPRHKITKRGQNVTFRCDPISEHNRLYWYRQTLGQGPEFLTYFQNEAQLEKSRLLSDRFSAERPKGSFSTLEIQRTEQGDSAMYLCASSFTGNYGYTFGSGTRLTVV.